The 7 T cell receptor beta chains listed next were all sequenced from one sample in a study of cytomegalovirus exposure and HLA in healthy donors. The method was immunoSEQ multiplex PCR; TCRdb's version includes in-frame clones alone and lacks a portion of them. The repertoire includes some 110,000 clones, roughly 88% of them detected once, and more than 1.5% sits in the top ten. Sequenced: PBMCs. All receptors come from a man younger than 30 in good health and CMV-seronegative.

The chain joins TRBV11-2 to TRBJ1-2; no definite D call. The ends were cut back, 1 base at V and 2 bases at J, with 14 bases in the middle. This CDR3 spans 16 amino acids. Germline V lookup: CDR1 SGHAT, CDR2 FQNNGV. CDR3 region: CASSLVGGSPNYGYTF. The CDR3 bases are TGTGCCAGCAGCTTAGTAGGAGGCAGTCCAAACTATGGCTACACCTTC. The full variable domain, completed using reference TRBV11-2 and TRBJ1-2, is EAGVAQSPRYKIIEKRQSVAFWCNPISGHATLYWYQQILGQGPKLLIQFQNNGVVDDSQLPKDRFSAERLKGVDSTLKIQPAKLEDSAVYLCASSLVGGSPNYGYTFGSGTRLTVV.

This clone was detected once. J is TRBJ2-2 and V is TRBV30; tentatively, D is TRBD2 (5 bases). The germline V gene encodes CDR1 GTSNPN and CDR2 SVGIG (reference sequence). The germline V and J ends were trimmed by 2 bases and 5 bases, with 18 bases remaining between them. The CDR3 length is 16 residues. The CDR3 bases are TGTGCCTGGAGTCAAAACGGGGTTCGGTGGACCGGGGAGCTGTTTTTT. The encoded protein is CAWSQNGVRWTGELFF.

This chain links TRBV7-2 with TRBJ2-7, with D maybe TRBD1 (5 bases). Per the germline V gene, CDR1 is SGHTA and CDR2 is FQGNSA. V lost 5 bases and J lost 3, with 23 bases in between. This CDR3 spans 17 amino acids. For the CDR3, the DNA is TGTGCCAGCAGCCCCAACCCCCCGAGACAGTCCTTCTACGAGCAGTACTTC. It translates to CASSPNPPRQSFYEQYF.

The CDR3 DNA follows: TGTGCCAGCAGTTCGACCCCCGCACAGGGTTTGGACTATGGCTACACCTTC. This encodes CASSSTPAQGLDYGYTF. This chain uses TRBV11-2 with TRBJ1-2; maybe TRBD1 (6 bases). CDR3 length equals 17 residues. Looked up from germline, CDR1 is SGHAT and CDR2 is FQNNGV. V was trimmed by 6 bases and J by 3 bases, leaving 23 bases between them.

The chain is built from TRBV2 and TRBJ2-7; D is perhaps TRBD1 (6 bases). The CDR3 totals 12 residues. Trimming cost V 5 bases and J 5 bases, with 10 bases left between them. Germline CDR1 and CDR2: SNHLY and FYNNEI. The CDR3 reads CASSRDINEQYF. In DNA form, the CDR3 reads TGTGCCAGCAGTCGGGACATCAACGAGCAGTACTTC.

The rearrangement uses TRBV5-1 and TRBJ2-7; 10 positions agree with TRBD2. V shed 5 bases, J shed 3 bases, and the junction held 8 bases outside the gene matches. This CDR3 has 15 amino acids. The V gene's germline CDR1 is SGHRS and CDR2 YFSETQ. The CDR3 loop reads CASRLEPSGSYEQYF. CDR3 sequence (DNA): TGCGCCAGCAGACTAGAACCTAGCGGGAGCTACGAGCAGTACTTC. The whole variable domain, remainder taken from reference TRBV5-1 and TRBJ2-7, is KAGVTQTPRYLIKTRGQQVTLSCSPISGHRSVSWYQQTPGQGLQFLFEYFSETQRNKGNFPGRFSGRQFSNSRSEMNVSTLELGDSALYLCASRLEPSGSYEQYFGPGTRLTVT.

CDR3 amino acids: CASSHGGSEGEKLFF. CDR3 in DNA: TGCGCCAGCAGCCATGGGGGGAGCGAAGGGGAAAAACTGTTTTTT. The genes are TRBV4-3 and TRBJ1-4; TRBD1 is a possible D gene (5 bases). Germline V gene lookup returns CDR1 LGHNA and CDR2 YSLEER. V lost 3 bases to trimming and J lost 8 bases, with 16 bases between them. This CDR3 comprises 15 residues.